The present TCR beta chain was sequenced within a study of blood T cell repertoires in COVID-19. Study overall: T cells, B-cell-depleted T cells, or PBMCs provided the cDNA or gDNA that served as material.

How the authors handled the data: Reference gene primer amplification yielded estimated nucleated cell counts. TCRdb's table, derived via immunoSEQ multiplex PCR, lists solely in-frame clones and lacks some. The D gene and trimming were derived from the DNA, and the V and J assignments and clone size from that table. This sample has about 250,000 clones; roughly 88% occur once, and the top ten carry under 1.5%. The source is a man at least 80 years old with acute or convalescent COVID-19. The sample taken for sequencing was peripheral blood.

The CDR3 nucleotides read TGTGCCAGCAGCTTAACTAGCGGGACCGGGGAGCTGTTTTTT. It is translated as CASSLTSGTGELFF. The V gene is TRBV11-1, the J gene TRBJ2-2, with 9 positions matching TRBD2. The V and J ends lost 2 bases and 5 bases, in that order; junction bases with no gene match: 0. The CDR3 extends over 14 amino acids. The germline V gene has CDR1 SGHAT and CDR2 FQDESV (reference sequence).